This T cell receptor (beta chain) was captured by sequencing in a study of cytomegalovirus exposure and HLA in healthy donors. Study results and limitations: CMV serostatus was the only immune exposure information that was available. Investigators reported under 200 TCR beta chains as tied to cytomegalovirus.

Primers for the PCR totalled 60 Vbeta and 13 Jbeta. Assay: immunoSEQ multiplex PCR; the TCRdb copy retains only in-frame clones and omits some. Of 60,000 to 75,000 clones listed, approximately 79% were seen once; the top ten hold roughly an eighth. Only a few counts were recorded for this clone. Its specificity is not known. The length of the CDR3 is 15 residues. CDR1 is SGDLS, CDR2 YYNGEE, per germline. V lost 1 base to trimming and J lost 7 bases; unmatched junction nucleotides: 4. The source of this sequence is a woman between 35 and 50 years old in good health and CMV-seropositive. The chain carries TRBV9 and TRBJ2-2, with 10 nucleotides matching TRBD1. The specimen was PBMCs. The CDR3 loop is CASSVMDRGNGELFF. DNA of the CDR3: TGTGCCAGCAGCGTAATGGACAGGGGGAACGGGGAGCTGTTTTTT.